This passage covers 5 T cell receptor beta chains from one sample sequenced in a study of control samples from healthy donors and cancer patients. Assay used: immunoSEQ multiplex PCR; TCRdb lists only in-frame clones, some missing. The table lists some 15,000 clones, approximately 93% of them singletons. The sample taken for sequencing was PBMCs. Every receptor here comes from an older man with lung cancer.

The chain combines TRBV18 with TRBJ1-2, with D uncertain. This CDR3 contains 15 residues. Germline V CDR1 and CDR2: KGHSH, LQKENI. V lost 1 base and J lost 5, with 14 bases in between. This chain's CDR3 is CASSPRDPEPYGYTF. In DNA form, the CDR3 reads TGTGCCAGCTCACCACGAGACCCCGAGCCGTATGGCTACACCTTC.

As to this clone: The identical CDR3 is also encoded by other nucleotide sequences in the sample. The chain couples TRBV4-3 to TRBJ2-5, with 9 nucleotides matching TRBD2. The germline V gene encodes CDR1 LGHNA and CDR2 YSLEER. Trimming removed 0 bases from V and 5 bases from J; junction bases left unmatched: 7. CDR3 length: 16 amino acids. CDR3 protein: CASSQDRRGGGETQYF. CDR3 nucleotides: TGCGCCAGCAGCCAAGATCGGCGGGGGGGCGGGGAGACCCAGTACTTC.

The V call is TRBV11-3, the J call TRBJ2-4; D is unresolved. Germline CDR1 is SGHNT and CDR2 is YENEEA. This CDR3 is built from 16 residues. The V end lost 2 bases, the J end lost 1 base, and 12 bases lay between the germline ends. CDR3 protein: CASSLRLSPAKNIQYF. The CDR3, as DNA: TGTGCCAGCAGCTTAAGACTTTCCCCGGCCAAAAACATTCAGTACTTC.

The chain carries TRBV6-5 and TRBJ2-3, with 8 bases fitting TRBD1. The CDR3 contains 15 residues. Germline CDR1 is MNHEY and CDR2 is SVGAGI. V shed 1 base, J shed 4 bases, and the junction held 4 bases outside the gene matches. CDR3 loop: CASSYFGQGADTQYF. The CDR3 DNA sequence: TGTGCCAGCAGTTACTTTGGACAGGGTGCAGATACGCAGTATTTT.

V is TRBV5-6 and J is TRBJ2-3; tentative D call: TRBD2 (5 bases). The CDR3 length is 18 residues. Germline V gene sequence: CDR1 SGHDT, CDR2 YYEEEE. Trimming cost V 1 base and J 0 bases, with 18 bases left between them. CDR3 sequence (DNA): TGTGCCAGCAGCTTGAGGTTGTCCTCACTAGAAAGCACAGATACGCAGTATTTT. Translating gives CASSLRLSSLESTDTQYF. The complete variable domain, with remaining parts taken from reference TRBV5-6 and TRBJ2-3, reads DAGVTQSPTHLIKTRGQQVTLRCSPKSGHDTVSWYQQALGQGPQFIFQYYEEEERQRGNFPDRFSGHQFPNYSSELNVNALLLGDSALYLCASSLRLSSLESTDTQYFGPGTRLTVL.